This T cell receptor (beta chain) emerged from a study of regulatory T cells in long-lasting Graves disease. From germline, CDR1 is LGHDT and CDR2 YNNKEL (reference sequence). J was trimmed by 2 bases and V by 3 bases; bases with no gene match: 3. The CDR3 loop spans 15 amino acids. Relying on iRepertoire HTBI primers and Arm-PCR of CDR3 regions, the team built TCR beta libraries. TCRdb independently ran MiXCR on the multiplex PCR reads; one entry per CDR3 protein. Found here are about 620,000 distinct CDR3 sequences, less than 20% of them singletons; the top ten hold approximately 20%. Described time point: newly diagnosed GD, antithyroid drugs for less than 3 months. Construction of the TCR library relied on RNA isolated from PBMCs. This sample was also put to use in a study of T cells in Graves' hyperthyroidism and ophthalmopathy.

This TCR came from a woman aged 25 to 39 with Graves disease. The rearrangement joins TRBV3-1 to TRBJ2-3; 9 bases agree with TRBD2. The source was peripheral blood mononuclear cells (PBMCs), collected at new diagnosis, from a patient treated with antithyroid drugs. CDR3 loop: CASSHPSGVTDTQYF. CDR3 bases: TGTGCCAGCAGCCATCCTAGCGGGGTCACAGATACGCAGTATTTT.